The entry below describes one T cell receptor (beta chain). The target antigen is unknown. This specimen belongs to a study of shared clonotypes between healthy human individuals. Study-wide background: The cohort had two women and a few men, ages 18 to 49.

Profiling relied on immunoSEQ multiplex PCR, and the TCRdb table lists in-frame clones only, not all of them. This sample has about 1 million clones, with around 76% found just once. Investigators divided CD4+ cells into CD45RA+ naive and CD45RA-negative memory subsets. The J segment lost 3 bases and the V segment lost 5 bases, leaving 7 bases of the junction unmatched. Per germline, CDR1 KGHSH and CDR2 LQKENI. The CDR3 is 14 residues long. Study results and limitations: Across subsets, estimated richness was generally greater for naive than for memory populations. The naive CD4 repertoires of several donors were compared, and about 5% of clonotypes were shared.

This sequence was found in a man between 18 and 29 years old in good health. Sequenced sample: memory CD4+ T cells sorted from blood. Subset: CD45RA-negative fraction. V and J are TRBV18 and TRBJ2-7, with 7 bases lining up with TRBD2. In nucleotides, the CDR3 is TGTGCCAGCTCAAGGAGTGGGGGGGGCTACGAGCAGTACTTC. This translates into CASSRSGGGYEQYF.